Shown below are 12 T cell receptor beta chains from a single sample sequenced in a study of OX40 agonist ivuxolimab in advanced cancers. The assay was immunoSEQ multiplex PCR, and TCRdb's table has in-frame clones only and misses some. The data show around 60,000 clones, with about nine tenths seen just once and approximately 25% held by the top ten. The material was CD4+ or CD8+ T cells sorted from blood, obtained in a trial of the OX40 agonist ivuxolimab. These receptors came from an adult with an advanced solid tumor such as melanoma, head and neck, liver or kidney cancer.

This chain connects TRBV5-6 to TRBJ2-7, with 9 bases that match TRBD1. V lost 2 bases to trimming and J lost 2 bases; unmatched junction nucleotides: 11. Germline lookup yields CDR1 SGHDT and CDR2 YYEEEE. The CDR3 is made up of 17 amino acids. The CDR3 spells CASSFISGTGTPYEQYF. CDR3 coding DNA: TGTGCCAGCAGCTTTATATCCGGGACAGGGACACCCTACGAGCAGTACTTC.

The rearrangement joins TRBV28 to TRBJ2-7; D is tentatively TRBD1 or TRBD2 (6 bases each). Germline CDR1 MDHEN, CDR2 SYDVKM. CDR3 length equals 16 residues. The V end lost 3 bases, the J end lost 5 bases, and 20 bases lay between the germline ends. DNA of the CDR3: TGTGCCAGCAGTTTGGGGGGCGGGAAGTTCGGGAACGAGCAGTACTTC. Translated: CASSLGGGKFGNEQYF.

V is TRBV6-5 and J is TRBJ2-7, with 11 bases lining up with TRBD1. V was pared by 0 bases and J by 5 bases, with 6 bases of the junction left unmatched. The CDR3 is made up of 16 amino acids. Per the germline V gene, CDR1 is MNHEY and CDR2 is SVGAGI. This CDR3 reads CASSYSPGQGADEQYF. The CDR3 DNA reads as TGTGCCAGCAGTTACTCGCCCGGACAGGGGGCAGACGAGCAGTACTTC.

The chain recombines TRBV6-5 with TRBJ1-2; 10 bases are a match to TRBD1. The germline V gene has CDR1 MNHEY and CDR2 SVGAGI. The CDR3 is made up of 14 amino acids. After removal of 5 bases from V and 6 bases from J, the junction contained 6 bases not matched to a gene. In nucleotides, the CDR3 is TGTGCCAGCAGTGATGGGGACAGGGGAGATGGCTACACCTTC. This gives the protein CASSDGDRGDGYTF.

The chain has TRBV28 and TRBJ2-5; 8 bases fit TRBD1. CDR3 length: 17 residues. Trimming removed 2 bases from V and 4 bases from J; junction bases left unmatched: 12. CDR1 and CDR2 from the germline V gene are MDHEN and SYDVKM. The CDR3 loop is CASSLPHDRGSRETQYF. The CDR3, as DNA: TGTGCCAGCAGTTTACCTCACGACAGGGGATCCCGAGAGACCCAGTACTTC.

This chain uses TRBV6-5 with TRBJ1-1; no definite D call. In germline, CDR1 is MNHEY, CDR2 SVGAGI. CDR3 size: 11 residues. The V and J ends lost 7 bases and 4 bases respectively, with 7 bases between them. CDR3 DNA sequence: TGTGCCAGCACCTATGGCACTGAAGCTTTCTTT. It encodes CASTYGTEAFF.

The chain employs TRBV2 and TRBJ2-5; D gene ambiguous. CDR1 and CDR2 (germline): SNHLY, FYNNEI. This CDR3 spans 11 amino acids. Trimming shortened V by 3 bases and J by 5 bases, and 4 bases separated the two germline ends. CDR3 in amino acids: CASSEWETQYF. Written as DNA, the CDR3 is TGTGCCAGCAGTGAGTGGGAGACCCAGTACTTC.

This clone has a handful of counts. V usage is TRBV19 and J usage is TRBJ2-2, with 7 bases that match TRBD1. The trim removed 5 bases at V and 4 bases at J, leaving 10 bases unmatched. CDR1 and CDR2 (germline): LNHDA, SQIVND (reference sequence). This CDR3 has 16 residues. The CDR3 reads CASSSGTDYITGELFF. DNA for the CDR3: TGTGCCAGTAGTTCCGGGACAGACTACATCACCGGGGAGCTGTTTTTT.

The CDR3 spells CASSLGYRAADTQYF. DNA for the CDR3: TGTGCCAGCAGCTTAGGGTACAGGGCCGCAGATACGCAGTATTTT. V usage is TRBV11-2 and J usage is TRBJ2-3; tentatively, D is TRBD1 (6 bases). The CDR3 is 15 residues long. The V end lost 1 base, the J end lost 4 bases, and 12 bases lay between the germline ends. Germline CDR1 reads SGHAT; CDR2 reads FQNNGV.

The gene calls are TRBV13 and TRBJ1-3; D gene unclear. Germline V CDR1 and CDR2: PRHDT, FYEKMQ (reference sequence). This CDR3 region has 14 residues. V lost 6 bases to trimming and J lost 8 bases, with 17 bases between them. Here the CDR3 reads CASSEWAAVDTIYF. For the CDR3, the DNA is TGTGCCAGCAGTGAATGGGCAGCTGTAGACACCATATATTTT.

This clone has a handful of counts. This sequence joins TRBV6-1 and TRBJ2-1; D might be TRBD1 (6 bases). With 6 bases removed from V and 0 bases from J, the gap between germline ends came to 9 bases. The CDR3 consists of 14 residues. The germline V gene has CDR1 MNHNS and CDR2 SASEGT. CDR3 protein: CASSGDISYNEQFF. As DNA, the CDR3 is TGTGCCAGCAGCGGGGACATCTCCTACAATGAGCAGTTCTTC.

The chain is built from TRBV28 and TRBJ1-4, with 7 positions matching TRBD1. CDR3 size: 13 residues. CDR1 and CDR2 (germline): MDHEN, SYDVKM. V trimming: 8 bases; J trimming: 6 bases; junction bases outside the gene matches: 6. This CDR3 is CASLKGADEKLFF. In DNA, the CDR3 is TGTGCCAGCCTTAAGGGGGCGGATGAAAAACTGTTTTTT.